The present TCR beta chain was sequenced within a study of beta chain features in type 1 diabetes. Study-wide results and limits: Shortening of TCRB CDR3s, moderate but significant, appeared in all four CD4+ subsets of Type 1 diabetes patients.

Germline V gene data show CDR1 as MNHEY and CDR2 as SMNVEV (reference sequence). CDR3 length equals 12 residues. The germline V and J ends were trimmed by 3 bases and 11 bases, with 13 bases remaining between them. The isolated RNA, all of it, was reverse transcribed, so expressed TCRB transcripts were what got sequenced. Measured with immunoSEQ multiplex PCR; TCRdb has only the in-frame clones, and not every one. Among tens of thousands of clones, around 45% were seen once, and the ten largest hold 1.4% to 1.5%. About this clone: Antigen unknown.

Sequencing used Tregs from blood. V and J are TRBV27 and TRBJ2-5, with D possibly matching TRBD1 (6 bases). The sequence was obtained from a man aged 30 to 45 with type 1 diabetes. CDR3 sequence: CASSFRGNEQYF. Here the CDR3 DNA reads TGTGCCAGCAGTTTCAGGGGTAATGAGCAGTACTTC.